This TCR beta chain was found in a study of blood T cell repertoires in COVID-19. On the study more broadly: The United States, Italy and Spain provided the acute and convalescent COVID-19 samples. PBMCs, B-cell-depleted T cells, or T cells provided the cDNA or gDNA that made up the material.

Per the authors' pipeline: Amplifying reference gene primers gave estimates of nucleated cell counts. Sequenced by immunoSEQ multiplex PCR; TCRdb stores in-frame clones only, minus some. V, J and clone size reflect that table, while D and trimming were determined from the DNA. Found here are around 270,000 clones, roughly 80% of them singletons; the top ten hold roughly 14%. Patients from Seattle were sampled longitudinally, starting during active infection. V dropped 2 bases and J dropped 2; count of bases not matched to a gene: 8. Per germline, CDR1 SGHAT and CDR2 FQNNGV. The CDR3 runs to 18 residues.

The sequenced sample consisted of peripheral blood. The source of this sequence is a person between 65 and 79 years old with COVID-19, enrolled during active disease. V gene TRBV11-2 combines with J gene TRBJ2-3; the match to TRBD2 covers 12 bases. CDR3 region: CASSLRSSGRGPTDTQYF. The CDR3 DNA is TGTGCCAGCAGCTTAAGGTCTAGCGGGAGGGGGCCCACAGATACGCAGTATTTT.